A single sample is the source of the 25 T cell receptor beta chains below, sequenced in a study of T cell repertoires in cytomegalovirus infection. These receptors' antigens are unknown. One entry per CDR3 protein, called by TCRdb with MiXCR from the reads. The profile shows 900,000 to 950,000 distinct CDR3 sequences, roughly a third of them singletons. Specimen: cultured CD8+ T cells from PBMCs, collected from culture after CMV antigen stimulation. Receptors originate from a human donor in good health (CMV status not recorded). Some clones in this sample may be carry-over from other donors' samples.

The genes are TRBV4-1 and TRBJ2-2; D call uncertain. Germline V lookup: CDR1 MGHRA, CDR2 YSYEKL. Trimming took 0 bases from V and 0 from J, leaving 8 bases between them. There are 16 residues in the CDR3. The DNA for the CDR3 is TGCGCCAGCAGCCAAGATCAGACACCGAACACCGGGGAGCTGTTTTTT. It translates to CASSQDQTPNTGELFF.

The chain combines TRBV19 with TRBJ2-5; D is ambiguous. Germline assignment: CDR1 LNHDA and CDR2 SQIVND (reference sequence). CDR3 length: 13 residues. The V gene lost 7 bases and the J gene lost 2 bases, with 11 bases spanning the gap. CDR3 amino acids: CASIGRQQETQYF. In DNA, the CDR3 is TGTGCCAGTATCGGCCGGCAGCAAGAGACCCAGTACTTC.

The chain combines TRBV7-8 with TRBJ2-5, with TRBD2 matching over 7 bases. Germline trimming cut 2 bases from V and 5 bases from J; bases unmatched to any gene: 8. Germline V gene lookup returns CDR1 SGHVS and CDR2 FQNEAQ. This CDR3 has 15 amino acids. The CDR3 spells CASSLSGEQVETQYF. The CDR3 nucleotides are TGTGCCAGCAGCTTAAGCGGGGAACAGGTGGAGACCCAGTACTTC.

The V gene is TRBV6-5, the J gene TRBJ2-5, with D maybe TRBD1 (5 bases). There are 15 residues in the CDR3. Germline values: CDR1 MNHEY, CDR2 SVGAGI. The V end was cut by 6 bases, the J end by 1 base, with 15 bases between. CDR3 in DNA: TGTGCCAGCAGGCCACAGGAGACACTCCAAGAGACCCAGTACTTC. Its translation: CASRPQETLQETQYF.

CDR3 protein: CSASRGGSGNTIYF. Here the CDR3 DNA reads TGCAGTGCCTCTCGGGGGGGCTCTGGAAACACCATATATTTT. The chain combines TRBV20-1 with TRBJ1-3; tentative D call: TRBD1 (5 bases). The germline V gene has CDR1 DFQATT and CDR2 SNEGSKA (reference sequence). This CDR3 spans 14 amino acids. Trimming pared 6 bases from V and 0 bases from J, leaving 12 bases between.

This clonotype was counted at least ten times. The genes are TRBV7-9 and TRBJ2-1, with D maybe TRBD1 (6 bases). The CDR3 contains 12 residues. Germline V CDR1 and CDR2: SEHNR, FQNEAQ (reference sequence). Trimming left V 10 bases short and J 11 bases short, with 18 bases between. The CDR3 here is CATHQRTDQQFF. The CDR3 DNA reads TGTGCCACCCATCAGCGGACAGACCAGCAGTTCTTC.

V and J are TRBV12-3 or TRBV12-4 and TRBJ1-1; 7 positions agree with TRBD1. The CDR3 covers 15 residues. After removal of 6 bases from V and 3 bases from J, the junction contained 10 bases not matched to a gene. The CDR3 DNA reads TGTGCCAGCAGCCGGGACAGCGAGTTCTACACTGAAGCTTTCTTT. Residues: CASSRDSEFYTEAFF.

The sample holds many counts of this clonotype. This chain links TRBV7-6 with TRBJ2-2; D assignment may be TRBD1 or TRBD2 (6 bases each). The V end lost 5 bases, the J end lost 4 bases, and 17 bases lay between the germline ends. Germline-derived CDR1 and CDR2 are SGHVS and FNYEAQ. The CDR3 is 16 amino acids. DNA of the CDR3: TGTGCCAGCAGCAGGGGGGCAGGTCGGGGCACCGGGGAGCTGTTTTTT. As protein: CASSRGAGRGTGELFF.

This chain links TRBV12-3 or TRBV12-4 with TRBJ1-1; D is undetermined. V was cut by 1 base and J by 4 bases, with 19 bases left in between. The CDR3 contains 17 residues. The CDR3 DNA reads as TGTGCCAGCAGTTTAGGTCGCCGGGCGCCCTCGGGCACTGAAGCTTTCTTT. It specifies CASSLGRRAPSGTEAFF.

The V and J genes are TRBV27 and TRBJ1-2, with TRBD1 as a possible D gene (5 bases). V dropped 2 bases and J dropped 4 bases, with 20 bases sitting between them. CDR1 MNHEY and CDR2 SMNVEV come from the germline V gene (reference sequence). CDR3 length equals 17 residues. This CDR3 is CASSLSTGLNTPYGYTF. For the CDR3, the DNA is TGTGCCAGCAGTTTAAGTACAGGACTAAATACTCCCTATGGCTACACCTTC.

The rearrangement links TRBV27 to TRBJ2-2; D tentatively fits TRBD1 or TRBD2 (6 bases each). The CDR3 sequence is 16 residues long. V dropped 1 base and J dropped 0 bases, with 9 bases sitting between them. In germline, CDR1 is MNHEY, CDR2 SMNVEV (reference sequence). Here the CDR3 reads CASSLYGGANTGELFF. The CDR3 DNA sequence: TGTGCCAGCAGTTTATACGGGGGCGCGAACACCGGGGAGCTGTTTTTT.

Worth noting for this clonotype: The junction and the germline gene differ at one end; a read error may be behind it. V usage is TRBV7-2 and J usage is TRBJ1-5; the D is unclear. Per germline, CDR1 SGHTA and CDR2 FQGNSA. This CDR3 region has 15 residues. CDR3 amino acids: CASSLGGGSNQPRHF. The CDR3 DNA follows: TGTGCCAGCAGCTTAGGTGGAGGGAGCAATCAGCCCCGGCATTTT.

Remarks on this clonotype: This may be a read error: a much more frequent sequence differs by one nucleotide. The genes are TRBV7-2 and TRBJ1-5; D uncertain. This CDR3 is built from 13 residues. Germline-derived CDR1 and CDR2 are SGHTA and FQGNSA. Written as DNA, the CDR3 is TGTGCCAACAGCTTAGTCTTCGGGGAACCCCAGCATTTT. Residues: CANSLVFGEPQHF.

A few counts support this clonotype. The chain employs TRBV28 and TRBJ1-1, with 8 bases aligning to TRBD1. Germline V CDR1 and CDR2: MDHEN, SYDVKM. The CDR3 extends over 12 amino acids. Losses at the gene ends were 8 bases for V and 8 bases for J; bases not matched to a gene: 7. The CDR3 coding sequence is TGTGCCAGCGGTGACAGGGGACTGGAAGCTTTCTTT. It is translated as CASGDRGLEAFF.

The chain recombines TRBV29-1 with TRBJ2-5; D possibly corresponds to TRBD1 (6 bases). The ends were cut back, 3 bases at V and 4 bases at J, with 15 bases in the middle. This CDR3 comprises 14 residues. Looked up from germline, CDR1 is SQVTM and CDR2 is ANQGSEA. CDR3 DNA sequence: TGCAGCGTTGAGATTGGGGGCGAAGGAGAGACCCAGTACTTC. Protein product: CSVEIGGEGETQYF.

This chain connects TRBV28 to TRBJ2-5; TRBD1 is a possible D gene (6 bases). CDR3 length equals 14 residues. Trimming pared 3 bases from V and 5 bases from J, leaving 13 bases between. Looked up from germline, CDR1 is MDHEN and CDR2 is SYDVKM. DNA for the CDR3: TGTGCCAGCAGTTTCAGGGGATCAGGGGAGACCCAGTACTTC. Encoded protein: CASSFRGSGETQYF.

Notes on this clonotype: A much larger clone sits a single nucleotide away, making a read error possible. The gene calls are TRBV6-2 or TRBV6-3 and TRBJ2-1; tentative D call: TRBD1 (6 bases). CDR1 and CDR2 from the germline V gene are MNHEY and SVGEGT. This CDR3 contains 13 residues. The CDR3 DNA is TGTGCCAGAAGTTACAACAGGGCTTATGAGCAGTTCTTC. It is translated as CARSYNRAYEQFF.

The table lists this clonotype with a few counts. The chain employs TRBV6-5 and TRBJ2-2; perhaps TRBD2 as D (5 bases). CDR1 is MNHEY, CDR2 SVGAGI, per germline. The CDR3 loop spans 16 amino acids. The V and J ends lost 0 bases and 4 bases respectively, with 12 bases between them. The CDR3 coding sequence is TGTGCCAGCAGTTACTCAAACCAGGCGGGCACCGGGGAGCTGTTTTTT. Amino acids: CASSYSNQAGTGELFF.

The V call is TRBV27, the J call TRBJ2-3; 10 bases agree with TRBD1. The CDR3 is 16 residues long. The V gene's germline CDR1 is MNHEY and CDR2 SMNVEV (reference sequence). V shed 5 bases and J 5 bases; nucleotides not matched to a gene: 10. In DNA, the CDR3 is TGTGCCAGCAGTCCCCGACAGGGGGCACCGGGAGATACGCAGTATTTT. As protein: CASSPRQGAPGDTQYF.

In the case of this clonotype: Being one base from a much bigger clone, this may be a read error. The V call is TRBV7-9, the J call TRBJ2-5; D is perhaps TRBD1 (5 bases). Germline V gene lookup returns CDR1 SEHNR and CDR2 FQNEAQ (reference sequence). The CDR3 totals 16 residues. CDR3 nucleotides: TGTGTCAGCAGCTTGGGGCCGGCCCATTCGGGAGAGACCCAGTACTTC. The encoded protein is CVSSLGPAHSGETQYF. Using reference TRBV7-9 and TRBJ2-5 for the parts outside the CDR3, the full variable domain is DTGVSQNPRHKITKRGQNVTFRCDPISEHNRLYWYRQTLGQGPEFLTYFQNEAQLEKSRLLSDRFSAERPKGSFSTLEIQRTEQGDSAMYLCVSSLGPAHSGETQYFGPGTRLLVL.

This chain links TRBV10-3 with TRBJ2-7; D is undetermined. Germline-derived CDR1 and CDR2 are ENHRY and SYGVKD. Trimming took 6 bases from V and 6 from J, leaving 15 bases between them. The CDR3 length is 13 residues. The CDR3 reads CAIRSTTSSEQYV. CDR3 bases: TGTGCCATCAGGAGTACAACGAGCTCCGAGCAGTACGTC.

This clonotype turned up a few times. The chain is built from TRBV12-3 or TRBV12-4 and TRBJ1-1; 7 bases map to TRBD1. V gave up 5 bases and J gave up 4 bases; unmatched junction bases: 7. The CDR3 runs 14 residues. CDR3 DNA: TGTGCCAGCAGTGTGACAGGGTGGGTCACTGAAGCTTTCTTT. Translation gives CASSVTGWVTEAFF.

CDR3 DNA: TGTGCTAGTGGCCTTAGCGGGCCTTCCTACAATGAGCAGTTCTTC. Translating it yields CASGLSGPSYNEQFF. This chain joins TRBV12-5 and TRBJ2-1; 7 bases map to TRBD2. The trim removed 6 bases at V and 1 base at J, leaving 6 bases unmatched. This CDR3 contains 15 residues. Per germline, CDR1 LGHNT and CDR2 FRNRAP. Full variable domain (remainder filled in from reference TRBV12-5 and TRBJ2-1): DARVTQTPRHKVTEMGQEVTMRCQPILGHNTVFWYRQTMMQGLELLAYFRNRAPLDDSGMPKDRFSAEMPDATLATLKIQPSEPRDSAVYFCASGLSGPSYNEQFFGPGTRLTVL.

This chain uses TRBV6-5 with TRBJ2-5, with D perhaps being TRBD1 or TRBD2 (5 bases each). The V gene's germline CDR1 is MNHEY and CDR2 SVGAGI. This CDR3 region has 15 residues. Between the trimmed V and J ends, which lost 4 bases and 5 bases, there was a span of 17 bases. The CDR3 region has the DNA TGTGCCAGCAGTTCCTACCGACGAGGGGCGGAGACCCAGTACTTC. It encodes CASSSYRRGAETQYF.

The CDR3: CASSPDGTGGFLYGYTF. DNA for the CDR3: TGTGCCAGCAGCCCGGACGGGACAGGGGGTTTCCTCTATGGCTACACCTTC. This chain uses TRBV5-6 with TRBJ1-2; 11 bases map to TRBD1. V lost 4 bases and J lost 4; bases outside the gene matches: 12. Germline V lookup: CDR1 SGHDT, CDR2 YYEEEE. The CDR3 consists of 17 residues.